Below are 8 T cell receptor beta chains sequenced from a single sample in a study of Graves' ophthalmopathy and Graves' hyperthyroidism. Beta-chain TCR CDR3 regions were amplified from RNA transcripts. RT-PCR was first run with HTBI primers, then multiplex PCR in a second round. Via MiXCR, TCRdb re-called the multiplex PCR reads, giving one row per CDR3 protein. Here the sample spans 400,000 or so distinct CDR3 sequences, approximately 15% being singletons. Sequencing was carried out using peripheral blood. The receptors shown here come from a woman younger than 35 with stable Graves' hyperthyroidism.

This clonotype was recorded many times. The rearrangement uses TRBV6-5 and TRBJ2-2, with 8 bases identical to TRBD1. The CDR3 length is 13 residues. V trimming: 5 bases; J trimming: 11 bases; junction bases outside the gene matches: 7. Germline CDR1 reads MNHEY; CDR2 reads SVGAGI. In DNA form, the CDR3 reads TGTGCCAGCAGTCAGGTGGCAGGGGGCGAGCTGTTTTTT. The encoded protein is CASSQVAGGELFF.

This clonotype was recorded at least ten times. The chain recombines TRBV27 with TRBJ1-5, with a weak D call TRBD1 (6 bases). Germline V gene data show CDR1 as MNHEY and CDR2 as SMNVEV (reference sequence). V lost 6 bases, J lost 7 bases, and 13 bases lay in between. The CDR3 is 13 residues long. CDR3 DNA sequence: TGTGCCAGCAGAACAAGGGGGGGCCAGCCCCAGCATTTT. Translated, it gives CASRTRGGQPQHF.

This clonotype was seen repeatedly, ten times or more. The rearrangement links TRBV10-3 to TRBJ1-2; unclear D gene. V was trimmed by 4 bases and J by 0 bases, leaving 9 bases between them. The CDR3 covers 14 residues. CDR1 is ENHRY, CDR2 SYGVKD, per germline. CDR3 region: CAISVIGTNYGYTF. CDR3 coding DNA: TGTGCCATCAGTGTTATTGGCACTAACTATGGCTACACCTTC.

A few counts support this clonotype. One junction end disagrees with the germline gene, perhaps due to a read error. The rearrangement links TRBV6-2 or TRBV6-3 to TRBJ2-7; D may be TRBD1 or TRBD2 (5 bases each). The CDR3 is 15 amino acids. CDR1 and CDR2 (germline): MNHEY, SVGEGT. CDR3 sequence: CASSLTGIGVYDQYF. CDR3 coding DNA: TGTGCCAGCAGTTTGACCGGGATAGGGGTCTACGATCAGTACTTC.

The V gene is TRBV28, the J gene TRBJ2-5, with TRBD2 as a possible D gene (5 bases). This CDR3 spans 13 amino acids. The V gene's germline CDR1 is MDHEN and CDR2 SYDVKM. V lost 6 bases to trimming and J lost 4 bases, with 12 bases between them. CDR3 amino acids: CASSLREIETQYF. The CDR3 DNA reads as TGTGCCAGCAGCTTAAGGGAGATAGAGACCCAGTACTTC.

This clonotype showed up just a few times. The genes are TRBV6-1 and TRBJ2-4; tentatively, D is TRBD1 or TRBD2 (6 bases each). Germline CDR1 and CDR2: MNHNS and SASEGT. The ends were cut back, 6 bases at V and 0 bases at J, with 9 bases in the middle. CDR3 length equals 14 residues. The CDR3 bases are TGTGCCAGCAGCAGGGGACTAGCCAAAAACATTCAGTACTTC. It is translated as CASSRGLAKNIQYF.

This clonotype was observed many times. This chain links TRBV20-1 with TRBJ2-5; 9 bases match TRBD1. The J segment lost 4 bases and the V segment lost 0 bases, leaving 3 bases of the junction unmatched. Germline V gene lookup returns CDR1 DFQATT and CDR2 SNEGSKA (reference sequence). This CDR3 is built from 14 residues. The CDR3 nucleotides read TGCAGTGCTAGAGATGGACAGGGGCGAGAGACCCAGTACTTC. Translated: CSARDGQGRETQYF.

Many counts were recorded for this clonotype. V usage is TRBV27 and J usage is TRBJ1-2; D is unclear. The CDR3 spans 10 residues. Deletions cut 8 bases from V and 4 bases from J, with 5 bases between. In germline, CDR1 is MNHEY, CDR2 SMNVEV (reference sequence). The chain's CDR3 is CASPPYGYTF. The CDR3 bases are TGTGCCAGCCCCCCCTATGGCTACACCTTC.